This T cell receptor beta chain stems from a study of blood T cells in healthy people across ages. Points from the study as a whole: Naive T cell percentage showed a strong correlation with the diversity of TCR beta. Higher diversity and more naive CD4+ cells were features of long-lived donors, compared to aged donors.

The germline V gene has CDR1 LGHDT and CDR2 YNNKEL (reference sequence). Trimming removed 1 base at V and 2 bases at J, with 10 bases between. This CDR3 is built from 15 residues. The use of a sample-barcoded 5' primer and a J-beta primer mix characterized a second PCR of 7 to 11 cycles. Per sample, CDR3-containing paired-end reads numbered at least 2.5 million. MiXCR, applied by TCRdb to the 5' RACE reads, yields one record per CDR3 protein. Of approximately 800,000 distinct CDR3 sequences in the sample, roughly 60% were seen once. This clonotype was observed a few times. Antigen unknown. The gene calls are TRBV3-1 and TRBJ2-3; D not resolved. The receptor was isolated from a man aged 25 to 45 in good health. Sequenced sample: blood. CDR3 amino acids: CASSQGYGFTDTQYF. Written as DNA, the CDR3 is TGTGCCAGCAGCCAAGGGTATGGATTCACAGATACGCAGTATTTT.